Following are 20 T cell receptor beta chains from one sample sequenced in a study of metastatic and nonmetastatic thyroid tumors. MiXCR reprocessed the PCR reads for TCRdb. Among around 30,000 clones listed, over 20% were seen once. Treatment of any kind had been given to no patient before thyroid surgery. Sequencing was performed on blood. Source of these receptors: a female donor with papillary thyroid cancer or a benign thyroid nodule (not recorded which). Some clones in this sample may be carry-over from other donors' samples.

This clone was observed a handful of times. The chain employs TRBV2 and TRBJ2-7; 7 nucleotides match TRBD2. The DNA end is a closer match to TRBJ2-5, so the J assignment may be wrong. Germline loops: CDR1 SNHLY, CDR2 FYNNEI. This CDR3 is 14 amino acids long. The CDR3, as DNA: TGTGCCAGCATTCCCGGGACTACTGGAGAGACCCAGTACTTC. Amino acids: CASIPGTTGETQYF.

CDR3 residues: CASSLEMGVYYNEQFF. The CDR3 coding sequence is TGTGCCAGCAGCTTAGAGATGGGGGTTTATTACAATGAGCAGTTCTTC. J is TRBJ2-1 and V is TRBV11-2, with D perhaps given as TRBD1 or TRBD2 (5 bases each). This CDR3 has 16 residues. Germline V gene lookup returns CDR1 SGHAT and CDR2 FQNNGV. Between the trimmed V and J ends, which lost 0 bases and 4 bases, there was a span of 13 bases.

This clone has at least ten counts. This sequence joins TRBV24-1 and TRBJ1-6; D may be TRBD1 (5 bases). CDR1 and CDR2 from the germline V gene are KGHDR and SFDVKD. The length of the CDR3 is 15 residues. Trimming took off 1 base at V and 7 bases at J, with 10 bases between the two ends. The CDR3 DNA reads TGTGCCACCAGTGATTTTGCCAAGGGGAATTCACCCCTCCACTTT. Protein sequence: CATSDFAKGNSPLHF.

This chain connects TRBV7-8 to TRBJ2-3; D ambiguous. There are 13 residues in the CDR3. Germline-derived CDR1 and CDR2 are SGHVS and FQNEAQ. V was clipped by 5 bases and J by 3 bases, with 9 bases between them. DNA of the CDR3: TGTGCCAGCAGCACGGCCGCTACAGATACGCAGTATTTT. Residues: CASSTAATDTQYF.

The chain is built from TRBV5-5 and TRBJ2-7, with 9 nucleotides matching TRBD1. There are 15 residues in the CDR3. From germline, CDR1 is SGHKS and CDR2 YYEKEE (reference sequence). Trimming at V came to 1 base and at J to 6 bases, leaving 8 bases not matched to a gene. This CDR3 reads CASSLSDRGTVEQYF. The DNA for the CDR3 is TGTGCCAGCAGCTTGTCTGACAGGGGGACGGTCGAGCAGTACTTC.

The chain is built from TRBV7-2 and TRBJ2-1; D call uncertain. CDR1 is SGHTA and CDR2 is FQGNSA in the germline V gene. This CDR3 has 15 residues. V gave up 5 bases and J gave up 6 bases, with 17 bases separating them. Here the CDR3 DNA reads TGTGCCAGCAGCCTCGCGCCGGGCGGCACCAATGAGCAGTTCTTC. It translates to CASSLAPGGTNEQFF.

Notes on this clone: The conserved closing phenylalanine or tryptophan is absent in this CDR3, likely reflecting a read error. The chain recombines TRBV6-1 with TRBJ1-6; D is unresolved. This CDR3 has 12 amino acids. In germline, CDR1 is MNHNS, CDR2 SASEGT. The ends were cut back, 5 bases at V and 12 bases at J, with 11 bases in the middle. DNA for the CDR3: TGTGCCAGCAGTCAAGACAAAAGACCCCTCCACCTT. Translation gives CASSQDKRPLHL.

For this clone: This sequence may be a read error, since a much larger clone differs from it by one base. The V and J genes are TRBV30 and TRBJ2-5; perhaps TRBD2 as D (6 bases). The CDR3 loop spans 14 amino acids. Germline values: CDR1 GTSNPN, CDR2 SVGIG (reference sequence). Trimming stripped 8 bases from V and 2 bases from J, with 18 bases between. CDR3: CARTKGLKQETQYF. The DNA of the CDR3 is TGTGCCCGGACTAAGGGGCTTAAACAAGAGACCCAGTACTTC. The variable domain in full, completed from reference TRBV30 and TRBJ2-5, reads SQTIHQWPATLVQPVGSPLSLECTVEGTSNPNLYWYRQAAGRGLQLLFYSVGIGQISSEVPQNLSASRPQDRQFILSSKKLLLSDSGFYLCARTKGLKQETQYFGPGTRLLVL.

This clone was found many times. The genes are TRBV11-2 and TRBJ2-1, with 7 bases identical to TRBD1. The CDR3 sequence is 15 residues long. Germline V gene lookup returns CDR1 SGHAT and CDR2 FQNNGV. J lost 5 bases, V lost 5 bases, and 9 bases had no gene match. CDR3 bases: TGTGCCAGCAGCCGCGAGACAGGGTTTCACAATGAGCAGTTCTTC. Protein: CASSRETGFHNEQFF.

The V call is TRBV3-1, the J call TRBJ2-7, with D perhaps matching TRBD1 (5 bases). The CDR3 extends over 16 amino acids. The germline V and J ends were trimmed by 0 bases and 5 bases, with 17 bases remaining between them. Germline values: CDR1 LGHDT, CDR2 YNNKEL (reference sequence). This CDR3 is CASSQEAGYGRNEQYF. The CDR3 DNA is TGTGCCAGCAGCCAAGAAGCAGGGTATGGACGGAACGAGCAGTACTTC.

A remark on this clone: The CDR3 ends on some other residue instead of the conserved phenylalanine or tryptophan, so this is likely a read error. The rearrangement uses TRBV5-1 and TRBJ2-3; the match to TRBD2 covers 7 bases. The germline gives CDR1 SGHRS, CDR2 YFSETQ. Trimming at V came to 5 bases and at J to 6 bases, leaving 24 bases not matched to a gene. The CDR3 is 19 residues long. CDR3 in DNA: TGCGCCAGCAGACCCCTTTTGGGGGGGAGGGCCGGATTCGAGGATACGCAGTATCTT. Translated, it gives CASRPLLGGRAGFEDTQYL.

This clone was seen a few times. The junction departs from the called germline gene at one end, perhaps through a read error. The chain is built from TRBV6-1 and TRBJ1-2, with 8 bases that match TRBD1. The CDR3 is made up of 16 amino acids. Per germline, CDR1 MNHNS and CDR2 SASEGT. The CDR3 DNA follows: TGTGCCAGCAGATTCACCACACAGGGGGGGAACTATGGGTACACATTC. Amino acids: CASRFTTQGGNYGYTF.

The chain employs TRBV4-1 and TRBJ1-5; D is ambiguous. Trimming pared 3 bases from V and 9 bases from J, leaving 12 bases between. Germline CDR1 is MGHRA and CDR2 is YSYEKL. This CDR3 comprises 13 residues. CDR3 nucleotide sequence: TGCGCCAGCAGCCAGGAACCCCGGGGGCCCCAGCATTTT. Amino acid sequence: CASSQEPRGPQHF.

The chain carries TRBV20-1 and TRBJ2-2; D is unclear. Germline lookup yields CDR1 DFQATT and CDR2 SNEGSKA (reference sequence). The CDR3 runs to 16 residues. The V end lost 3 bases, the J end lost 4 bases, and 18 bases lay between the germline ends. This CDR3 reads CSARSRGVSLTGELFF. The CDR3 bases are TGCAGTGCTAGGTCGCGAGGCGTGAGCCTCACCGGGGAGCTGTTTTTT.

A remark on this clone: No conserved phenylalanine or tryptophan ends this CDR3, so it is likely a read error. The rearrangement links TRBV11-2 to TRBJ2-1; D unresolved. V was cut by 5 bases and J by 8 bases, with 22 bases left in between. The CDR3 has 16 residues. The germline V gene has CDR1 SGHAT and CDR2 FQNNGV. The CDR3 region has the DNA TGTGCCAGCAGCGTAGTCCCTATCGGGCCCCCATATGAGCAGTTCCTC. Protein: CASSVVPIGPPYEQFL.

This clone occurred many times. The CDR3 DNA sequence: TGTGCCTGGAGTGTAAATCTGGGACAGGGGGGCAATCAGCCCCAGCATTTT. Protein product: CAWSVNLGQGGNQPQHF. This chain joins TRBV30 and TRBJ1-5; 11 bases map to TRBD1. Germline assignment: CDR1 GTSNPN and CDR2 SVGIG (reference sequence). The ends lost 0 bases at V and 2 bases at J; junction bases unmatched: 6. The CDR3 loop spans 17 amino acids.

Of note for this clone: One junction end does not reproduce the germline sequence, and a read error may be involved. The chain combines TRBV6-1 with TRBJ2-6; tentative D call: TRBD1 (6 bases). The CDR3 is made up of 17 amino acids. Germline V gives CDR1 MNHNS, CDR2 SASEGT. The CDR3, as DNA: TGTGCCAGCCTAGGGGGTTCGAGGGGAAGTGGGGCCAACTTCCTGACTTTC. As protein: CASLGGSRGSGANFLTF.

This clone was found many times. The rearrangement links TRBV12-3 or TRBV12-4 to TRBJ2-5; the D gene is possibly TRBD1 (6 bases). The V end was cut by 3 bases, the J end by 4 bases, with 15 bases between. The CDR3 length is 15 residues. In nucleotides, the CDR3 is TGTGCCAGCAGTTTTTCTTCCGAGACAGGAGAGACCCAGTACTTC. It is translated as CASSFSSETGETQYF.

On this clone itself: Germline and junction disagree at one end, which may indicate a read error. The chain has TRBV11-2 and TRBJ2-7; weak D call: TRBD2 (6 bases). CDR3 length: 18 amino acids. CDR1 and CDR2 (germline): SGHAT, FQNNGV. The CDR3 protein is CASRLGRAEAGSPNKQYF. The CDR3 DNA reads as TGTGCCAGCAGATTAGGCAGGGCTGAAGCGGGTTCGCCAAACAAGCAGTACTTC. Full variable domain (missing parts from reference TRBV11-2 and TRBJ2-7): EAGVAQSPRYKIIEKRQSVAFWCNPISGHATLYWYQQILGQGPKLLIQFQNNGVVDDSQLPKDRFSAERLKGVDSTLKIQPAKLEDSAVYLCASRLGRAEAGSPNKQYFGPGTRLTVT.

This clone was seen repeatedly, ten times or more. V is TRBV24-1 and J is TRBJ1-4; a weak D match, TRBD1 (5 bases). This CDR3 has 15 residues. Trimming pared 3 bases from V and 4 bases from J, leaving 11 bases between. The germline gives CDR1 KGHDR, CDR2 SFDVKD. CDR3 sequence: CATSDSGTGNEKLFF. CDR3 sequence (DNA): TGTGCCACCAGTGATAGCGGGACCGGTAATGAAAAACTGTTTTTT.